This passage covers 20 T cell receptor beta chains from one sample sequenced in a study of shared clonotypes between healthy human individuals. Only in-frame clones appear in the TCRdb table, and some are missing; sequencing was by immunoSEQ multiplex PCR. The sample carries some 1 million clones, more than 65% recorded once. The sample taken for sequencing was memory CD4+ T cells sorted from blood. Subset indicated: CD45RA-negative fraction. These receptors originate from a man between 18 and 29 years old in good health.

CDR3 loop: CASSKNRGETQYF. Written as DNA, the CDR3 is TGTGCCAGCAGCAAGAACCGAGGGGAGACCCAGTACTTC. The chain employs TRBV2 and TRBJ2-5, with D perhaps TRBD2 (5 bases). Germline V gene lookup returns CDR1 SNHLY and CDR2 FYNNEI. Trimming stripped 6 bases from V and 5 bases from J, with 13 bases between. The CDR3 loop spans 13 amino acids.

This clone has more than one count but fewer than ten. The chain links TRBV6-5 to TRBJ1-1; D gene ambiguous. CDR1 and CDR2 (germline): MNHEY, SVGAGI. Trimming removed 9 bases from V and 2 bases from J, with 10 bases in between. This CDR3 region has 12 residues. The CDR3 here is CASGRDNTEAFF. The CDR3 nucleotides are TGTGCCAGTGGTCGGGATAACACTGAAGCTTTCTTT.

The V gene is TRBV7-9, the J gene TRBJ2-2; D unresolved. The length of the CDR3 is 14 residues. Germline CDR1 reads SEHNR; CDR2 reads FQNEAQ (reference sequence). Trimming pared 5 bases from V and 4 bases from J, leaving 11 bases between. CDR3 nucleotides: TGTGCCAGCAGCCCGACCTTAAGCACCGGGGAGCTGTTTTTT. Translating it yields CASSPTLSTGELFF.

The CDR3 loop is CASSPPGTGNTGELFF. The DNA of the CDR3 is TGTGCCAGCAGCCCCCCCGGGACCGGGAACACCGGGGAGCTGTTTTTT. This rearrangement joins TRBV16 to TRBJ2-2, with D perhaps assigned TRBD1 or TRBD2 (5 bases each). V lost 4 bases and J lost 1, with 13 bases in between. Germline values: CDR1 KGHSY, CDR2 FQNENV. This CDR3 contains 16 residues. Complete variable domain (other parts from reference TRBV16 and TRBJ2-2): GEEVAQTPKHLVRGEGQKAKLYCAPIKGHSYVFWYQQVLKNEFKFLISFQNENVFDETGMPKERFSAKCLPNSPCSLEIQATKLEDSAVYFCASSPPGTGNTGELFFGEGSRLTVL.

This clone has more than one count but fewer than ten. The chain combines TRBV2 with TRBJ1-3; 8 bases map to TRBD1. CDR3 length: 13 residues. V shed 10 bases and J 7 bases; nucleotides not matched to a gene: 9. Germline CDR1 and CDR2: SNHLY and FYNNEI. The CDR3 reads CATGQGIGNTIYF. The CDR3 bases are TGTGCCACCGGACAGGGAATAGGGAACACCATATATTTT.

Comments on this clone: The same CDR3 can be traced to other DNA sequences in this sample. The CDR3 nucleotides read TGCGCCAGCAGCTTGGCTGCACAGACCTACGAGCAGTACTTC. Its translation is CASSLAAQTYEQYF. The chain joins TRBV5-1 to TRBJ2-7; no clear D gene. The V gene lost 0 bases and the J gene lost 2 bases, with 9 bases spanning the gap. CDR1 and CDR2 from the germline V gene are SGHRS and YFSETQ. The CDR3 runs to 14 residues. Complete variable domain (other parts from reference TRBV5-1 and TRBJ2-7): KAGVTQTPRYLIKTRGQQVTLSCSPISGHRSVSWYQQTPGQGLQFLFEYFSETQRNKGNFPGRFSGRQFSNSRSEMNVSTLELGDSALYLCASSLAAQTYEQYFGPGTRLTVT.

This clone was observed at least ten times. The V and J genes are TRBV7-8 and TRBJ2-1, with TRBD2 matching 9 bases. V lost 4 bases to trimming and J lost 7 bases; unmatched junction nucleotides: 14. The germline V gene encodes CDR1 SGHVS and CDR2 FQNEAQ. This CDR3 has 17 residues. CDR3 nucleotide sequence: TGTGCCAGCAGCTCCTCCCTGGGTAGCGGGGGCGGGAATGAGCAGTTCTTC. This translates into CASSSSLGSGGGNEQFF.

The V and J genes are TRBV6-6 and TRBJ1-2, with 8 bases fitting TRBD1. CDR1 and CDR2 from the germline V gene are MNHNY and SVGAGI (reference sequence). This CDR3 has 14 amino acids. With V trimmed by 0 bases and J by 4 bases, 1 base remained unmatched. Here the CDR3 DNA reads TGTGCCAGCAGTTACTCGGACAGGGTCTATGGCTACACCTTC. Translation: CASSYSDRVYGYTF.

J is TRBJ2-3 and V is TRBV19; D unclear. From germline, CDR1 is LNHDA and CDR2 SQIVND (reference sequence). Trimming took off 5 bases at V and 2 bases at J, with 17 bases between the two ends. This CDR3 has 16 amino acids. The CDR3 sequence: CASSLGLDGATDTQYF. The CDR3 DNA reads as TGTGCCAGTAGTTTAGGCCTCGATGGCGCCACAGATACGCAGTATTTT.

The J gene is TRBJ1-2, the V gene TRBV9, with TRBD1 as a possible D gene (5 bases). This CDR3 contains 15 residues. Per the germline V gene, CDR1 is SGDLS and CDR2 is YYNGEE. Trimming left V 0 bases short and J 4 bases short, with 13 bases between. The CDR3 region is CASSVEMGLGYGYTF. CDR3 in DNA: TGTGCCAGCAGCGTAGAGATGGGGCTCGGCTATGGCTACACCTTC.

V usage is TRBV5-1 and J usage is TRBJ1-2; D is undetermined. V was trimmed by 4 bases and J by 6 bases, leaving 13 bases between them. The length of the CDR3 is 13 residues. Looked up from germline, CDR1 is SGHRS and CDR2 is YFSETQ. DNA of the CDR3: TGCGCCAGCAGCCGCTACGGGGTGGATGGCTACACCTTC. Amino acid sequence: CASSRYGVDGYTF.

V is TRBV5-1 and J is TRBJ2-1; 9 bases map to TRBD2. Trimming took 0 bases from V and 4 from J; bases not matched to a gene: 5. This CDR3 has 16 residues. Germline V gene sequence: CDR1 SGHRS, CDR2 YFSETQ. For the CDR3, the DNA is TGCGCCAGCAGCTTGGGGTCTAGCGGGGTTTACAATGAGCAGTTCTTC. Its protein product is CASSLGSSGVYNEQFF.

This chain joins TRBV7-2 and TRBJ1-4, with D unresolved. Germline assignment: CDR1 SGHTA and CDR2 FQGNSA. The CDR3 contains 15 residues. V shed 5 bases and J shed 1 base, with 11 bases lying between them. This CDR3 reads CASSRPGGTNEKLFF. As DNA, the CDR3 is TGTGCCAGCAGCCGCCCGGGAGGAACTAATGAAAAACTGTTTTTT.

The chain is built from TRBV28 and TRBJ1-6; tentative D call: TRBD1 (5 bases). With 5 bases removed from V and 7 bases from J, the gap between germline ends came to 12 bases. This CDR3 comprises 14 residues. Germline CDR1 and CDR2: MDHEN and SYDVKM. CDR3 amino acids: CASSLQAPNSPLHF. The CDR3 coding sequence is TGTGCCAGCAGTCTACAGGCCCCGAATTCACCCCTCCACTTT.

This clone was counted once. This chain uses TRBV15 with TRBJ2-5, with D possibly TRBD1 on 5 matching bases. The last part of the DNA fits TRBJ2-7 better; the J call may be wrong. The germline V gene encodes CDR1 LNHNV and CDR2 YYDKDF (reference sequence). This CDR3 spans 14 amino acids. The CDR3 protein is CATSRDQLGDEQYF. CDR3 sequence (DNA): TGTGCCACCAGCAGAGATCAGCTAGGGGACGAGCAGTACTTC.

This chain connects TRBV29-1 to TRBJ2-2; D is perhaps TRBD1 or TRBD2 (6 bases each). CDR3 size: 14 residues. V was pared by 3 bases and J by 6 bases, with 14 bases between. Germline CDR1 SQVTM, CDR2 ANQGSEA. CDR3 sequence reads: CSVEGPGAAGELFF. The CDR3, as DNA: TGCAGCGTTGAGGGGCCGGGGGCAGCCGGGGAGCTGTTTTTT.

This rearrangement joins TRBV5-1 to TRBJ2-1, with D possibly being TRBD1 (5 bases). V gave up 1 base and J gave up 5 bases, with 13 bases separating them. The CDR3 length is 15 residues. Germline V CDR1 and CDR2: SGHRS, YFSETQ. CDR3 protein: CASSLNPGPDNEQFF. CDR3 nucleotide sequence: TGCGCCAGCAGCTTGAACCCAGGGCCGGACAATGAGCAGTTCTTC.

V gene TRBV6-6 combines with J gene TRBJ2-5, with 8 bases identical to TRBD2. V shed 6 bases and J 5 bases; nucleotides not matched to a gene: 5. The CDR3 has 13 residues. CDR1 and CDR2 (germline): MNHNY, SVGAGI (reference sequence). This CDR3 reads CASSTGGGETQYF. CDR3 nucleotide sequence: TGTGCCAGCAGCACCGGGGGGGGTGAGACCCAGTACTTC.

The chain uses TRBV29-1 and TRBJ2-2; D uncertain. Germline V gene lookup returns CDR1 SQVTM and CDR2 ANQGSEA. With 4 bases removed from V and 5 bases from J, the gap between germline ends came to 2 bases. The CDR3 consists of 10 residues. CDR3 in DNA: TGCAGCGTTGGGACCGGGGAGCTGTTTTTT. As protein: CSVGTGELFF.

On this clone: This likely stems from a read error, as it lies one base from a far larger clone. The chain joins TRBV6-6 to TRBJ2-4, with D maybe TRBD1 (5 bases). V was shortened by 6 bases and J by 0 bases, with 12 bases between the two germline ends. Germline lookup yields CDR1 MNHNY and CDR2 SVGAGI (reference sequence). The CDR3 is 15 amino acids. The DNA for the CDR3 is TGTGCCAGCAGCTCAGACAGTATAGCCAAAAACATTCAGTACTTC. Its translation is CASSSDSIAKNIQYF.